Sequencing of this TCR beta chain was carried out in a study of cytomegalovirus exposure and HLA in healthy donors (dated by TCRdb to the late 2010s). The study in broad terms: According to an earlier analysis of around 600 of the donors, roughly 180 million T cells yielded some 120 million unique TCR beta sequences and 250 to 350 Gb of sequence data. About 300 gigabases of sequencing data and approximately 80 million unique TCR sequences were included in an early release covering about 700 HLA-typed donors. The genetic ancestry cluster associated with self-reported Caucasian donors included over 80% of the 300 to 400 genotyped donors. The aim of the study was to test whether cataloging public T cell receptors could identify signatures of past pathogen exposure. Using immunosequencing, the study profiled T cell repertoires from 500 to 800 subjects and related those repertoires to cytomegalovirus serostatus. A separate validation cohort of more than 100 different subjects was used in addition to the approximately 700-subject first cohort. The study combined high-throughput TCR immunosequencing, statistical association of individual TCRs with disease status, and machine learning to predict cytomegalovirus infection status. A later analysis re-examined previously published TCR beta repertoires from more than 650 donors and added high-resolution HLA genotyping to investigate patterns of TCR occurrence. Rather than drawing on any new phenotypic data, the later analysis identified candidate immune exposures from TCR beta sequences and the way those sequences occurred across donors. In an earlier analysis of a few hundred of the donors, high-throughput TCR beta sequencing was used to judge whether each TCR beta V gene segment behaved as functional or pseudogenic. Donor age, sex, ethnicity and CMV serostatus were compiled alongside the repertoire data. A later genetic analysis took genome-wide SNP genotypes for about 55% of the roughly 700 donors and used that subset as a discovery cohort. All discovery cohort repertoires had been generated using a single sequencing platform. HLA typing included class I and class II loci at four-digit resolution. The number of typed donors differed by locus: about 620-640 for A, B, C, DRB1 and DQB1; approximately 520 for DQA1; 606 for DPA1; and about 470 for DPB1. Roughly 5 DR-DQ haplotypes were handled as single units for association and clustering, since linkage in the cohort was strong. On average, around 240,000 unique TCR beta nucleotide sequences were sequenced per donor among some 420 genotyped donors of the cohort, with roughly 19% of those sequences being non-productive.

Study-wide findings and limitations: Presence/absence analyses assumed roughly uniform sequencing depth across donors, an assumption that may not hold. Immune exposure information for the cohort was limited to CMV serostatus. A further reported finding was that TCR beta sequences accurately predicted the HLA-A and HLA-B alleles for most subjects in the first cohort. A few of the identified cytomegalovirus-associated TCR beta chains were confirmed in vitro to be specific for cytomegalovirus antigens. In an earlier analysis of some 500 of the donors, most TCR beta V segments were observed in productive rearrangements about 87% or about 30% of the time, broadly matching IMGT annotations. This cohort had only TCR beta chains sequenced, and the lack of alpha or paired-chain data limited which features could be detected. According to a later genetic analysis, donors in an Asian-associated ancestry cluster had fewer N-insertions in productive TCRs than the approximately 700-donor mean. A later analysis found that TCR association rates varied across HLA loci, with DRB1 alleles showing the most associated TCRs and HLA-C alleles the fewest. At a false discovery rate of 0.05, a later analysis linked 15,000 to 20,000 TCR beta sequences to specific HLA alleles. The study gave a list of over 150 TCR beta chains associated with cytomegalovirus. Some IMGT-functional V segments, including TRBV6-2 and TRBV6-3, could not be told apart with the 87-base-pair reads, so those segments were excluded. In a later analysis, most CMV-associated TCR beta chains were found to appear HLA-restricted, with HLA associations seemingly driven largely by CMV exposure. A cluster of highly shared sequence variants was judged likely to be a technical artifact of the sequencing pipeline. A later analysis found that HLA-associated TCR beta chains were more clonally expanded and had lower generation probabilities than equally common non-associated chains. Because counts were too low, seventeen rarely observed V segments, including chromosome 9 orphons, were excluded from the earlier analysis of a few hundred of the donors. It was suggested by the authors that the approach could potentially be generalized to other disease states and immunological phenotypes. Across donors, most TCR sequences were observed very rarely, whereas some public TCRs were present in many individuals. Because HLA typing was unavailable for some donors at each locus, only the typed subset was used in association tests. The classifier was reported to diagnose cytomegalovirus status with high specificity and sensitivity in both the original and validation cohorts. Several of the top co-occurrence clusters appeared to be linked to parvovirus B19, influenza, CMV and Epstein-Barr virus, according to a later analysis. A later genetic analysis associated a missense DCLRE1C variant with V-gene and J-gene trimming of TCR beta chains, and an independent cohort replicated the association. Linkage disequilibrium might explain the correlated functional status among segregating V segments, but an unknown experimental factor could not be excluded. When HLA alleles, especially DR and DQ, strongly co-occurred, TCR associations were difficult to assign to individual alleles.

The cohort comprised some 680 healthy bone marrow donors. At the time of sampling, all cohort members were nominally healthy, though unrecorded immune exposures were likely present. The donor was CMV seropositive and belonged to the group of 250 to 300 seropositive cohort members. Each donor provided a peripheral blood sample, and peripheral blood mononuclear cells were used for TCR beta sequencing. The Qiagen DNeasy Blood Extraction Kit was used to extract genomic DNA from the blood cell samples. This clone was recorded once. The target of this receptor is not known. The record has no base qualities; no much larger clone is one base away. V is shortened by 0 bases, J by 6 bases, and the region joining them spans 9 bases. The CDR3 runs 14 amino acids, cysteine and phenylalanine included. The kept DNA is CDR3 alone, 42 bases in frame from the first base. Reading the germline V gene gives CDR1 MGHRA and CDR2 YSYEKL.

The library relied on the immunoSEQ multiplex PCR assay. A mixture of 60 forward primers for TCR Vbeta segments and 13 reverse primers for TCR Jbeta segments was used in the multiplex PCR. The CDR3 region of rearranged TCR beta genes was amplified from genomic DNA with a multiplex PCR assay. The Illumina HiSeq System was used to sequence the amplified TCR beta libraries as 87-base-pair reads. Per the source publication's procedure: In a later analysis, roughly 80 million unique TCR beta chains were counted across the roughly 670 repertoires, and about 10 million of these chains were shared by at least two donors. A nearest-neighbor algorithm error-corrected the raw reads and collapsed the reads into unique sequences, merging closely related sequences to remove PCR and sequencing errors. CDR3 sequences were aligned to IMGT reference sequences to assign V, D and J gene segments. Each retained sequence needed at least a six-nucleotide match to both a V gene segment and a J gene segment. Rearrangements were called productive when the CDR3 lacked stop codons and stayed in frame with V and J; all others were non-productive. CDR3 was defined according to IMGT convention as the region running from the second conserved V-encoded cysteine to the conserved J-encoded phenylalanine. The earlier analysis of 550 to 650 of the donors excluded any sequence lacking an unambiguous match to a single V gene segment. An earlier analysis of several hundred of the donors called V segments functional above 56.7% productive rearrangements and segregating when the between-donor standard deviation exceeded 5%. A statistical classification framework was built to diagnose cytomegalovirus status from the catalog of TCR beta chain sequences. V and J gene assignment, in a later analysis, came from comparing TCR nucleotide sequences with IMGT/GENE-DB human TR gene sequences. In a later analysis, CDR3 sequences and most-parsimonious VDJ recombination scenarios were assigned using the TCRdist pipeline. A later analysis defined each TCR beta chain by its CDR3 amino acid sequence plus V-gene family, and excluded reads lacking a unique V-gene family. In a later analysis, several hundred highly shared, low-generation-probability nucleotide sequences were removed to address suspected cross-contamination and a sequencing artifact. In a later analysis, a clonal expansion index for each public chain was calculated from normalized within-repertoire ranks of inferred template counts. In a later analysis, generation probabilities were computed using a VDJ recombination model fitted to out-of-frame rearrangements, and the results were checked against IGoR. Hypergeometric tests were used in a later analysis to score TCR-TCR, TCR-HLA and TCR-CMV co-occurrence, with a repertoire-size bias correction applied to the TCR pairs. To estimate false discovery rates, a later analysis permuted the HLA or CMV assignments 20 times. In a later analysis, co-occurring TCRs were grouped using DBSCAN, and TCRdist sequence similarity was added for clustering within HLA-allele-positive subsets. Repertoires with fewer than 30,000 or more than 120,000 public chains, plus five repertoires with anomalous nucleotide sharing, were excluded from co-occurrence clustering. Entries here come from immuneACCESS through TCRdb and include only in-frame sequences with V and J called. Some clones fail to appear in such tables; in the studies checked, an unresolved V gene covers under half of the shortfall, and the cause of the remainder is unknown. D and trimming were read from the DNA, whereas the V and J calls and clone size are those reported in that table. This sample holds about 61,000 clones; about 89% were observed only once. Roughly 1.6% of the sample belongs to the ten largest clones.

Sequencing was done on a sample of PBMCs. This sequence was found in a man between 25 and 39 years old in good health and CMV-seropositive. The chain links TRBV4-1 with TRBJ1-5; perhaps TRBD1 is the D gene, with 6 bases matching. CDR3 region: CASSQEIRGQPQHF. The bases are TGCGCCAGCAGCCAAGAAATCAGGGGTCAGCCCCAGCATTTT.